These 32 T cell receptor beta chains were sequenced from one sample in a study of blood T cell repertoires in COVID-19. Repertoires were generated with immunoSEQ multiplex PCR, while TCRdb's copy carries only in-frame clones and drops some. The sample consists of about 140,000 clones, 65% to 90% of them appearing once. The source material was peripheral blood. All receptors come from a man in his fifties with acute or convalescent COVID-19.

V gene TRBV5-1 combines with J gene TRBJ2-2, with 7 nucleotides matching TRBD1. The CDR3 sequence is 17 residues long. The V gene's germline CDR1 is SGHRS and CDR2 YFSETQ. The V gene end was trimmed by 2 bases and the J gene end by 2 bases; junction bases not matched to a gene: 9. CDR3 amino acids: CASSLKTGTDNTGELFF. CDR3 coding DNA: TGCGCCAGCAGCTTAAAAACCGGGACAGATAACACCGGGGAGCTGTTTTTT.

The gene calls are TRBV3-1 (or the pseudogene TRBV3-2) and TRBJ1-2, with D maybe TRBD1 (6 bases). V was cut by 0 bases and J by 4 bases, with 12 bases left in between. Looked up from germline, CDR1 is LGHDT and CDR2 is YNNKEL (reference sequence). The CDR3 extends over 15 amino acids. CDR3 residues: CASSQDWGGGYGYTF. The CDR3 DNA is TGTGCCAGCAGCCAAGATTGGGGGGGCGGCTATGGCTACACCTTC.

The chain links TRBV3-1 (or the pseudogene TRBV3-2) to TRBJ2-2; D might be TRBD2 (5 bases). The CDR3 loop spans 14 amino acids. Trimming removed 4 bases at V and 1 base at J, with 7 bases between. CDR1 is LGHDT and CDR2 is YNNKEL in the germline V gene (reference sequence). The CDR3 loop reads CASSPGLNTGELFF. The CDR3, as DNA: TGTGCCAGCAGCCCTGGACTGAACACCGGGGAGCTGTTTTTT.

J is TRBJ1-1 and V is TRBV28; D uncertain. Trimming left V 5 bases short and J 2 bases short, with 9 bases between. The CDR3 runs to 13 residues. In germline, CDR1 is MDHEN, CDR2 SYDVKM. CDR3 sequence: CASSVTGNTEAFF. CDR3 coding DNA: TGTGCCAGCAGTGTAACCGGTAACACTGAAGCTTTCTTT.

This chain joins TRBV27 and TRBJ2-4; unclear D gene. V was clipped by 0 bases and J by 6 bases, with 12 bases between them. There are 15 residues in the CDR3. Germline CDR1 MNHEY, CDR2 SMNVEV (reference sequence). CDR3 residues: CASSLSVISGNIQYF. DNA of the CDR3: TGTGCCAGCAGTTTATCTGTGATTTCGGGAAACATTCAGTACTTC.

The gene calls are TRBV2 and TRBJ1-3; D unresolved. V was pared by 0 bases and J by 0 bases, with 9 bases between. CDR3 length: 16 amino acids. The germline CDR1 and CDR2 sequences are SNHLY and FYNNEI. CDR3 DNA sequence: TGTGCCAGCAGTGAAGCGGCCAGGCTCTCTGGAAACACCATATATTTT. Protein: CASSEAARLSGNTIYF.

CDR3 sequence: CASSLNGGMGYTF. As DNA, the CDR3 is TGTGCCAGCAGTTTAAATGGGGGCATGGGCTACACCTTC. The genes are TRBV27 and TRBJ1-2; tentatively, D is TRBD1 (6 bases). The V gene's germline CDR1 is MNHEY and CDR2 SMNVEV (reference sequence). The CDR3 loop spans 13 amino acids. V was trimmed by 2 bases and J by 8 bases, leaving 12 bases between them.

The J gene is TRBJ1-6, the V gene TRBV4-1; D is uncertain. This CDR3 region has 12 residues. Trimming removed 0 bases at V and 12 bases at J, with 6 bases between. Germline values: CDR1 MGHRA, CDR2 YSYEKL. CDR3 nucleotide sequence: TGCGCCAGCAGCCAAGATAGCCAACCCCTCCACTTT. Its protein is CASSQDSQPLHF.

The chain carries TRBV3-1 (or the pseudogene TRBV3-2) and TRBJ1-1, with 11 nucleotides matching TRBD1. CDR1 and CDR2 from the germline V gene are LGHDT and YNNKEL (reference sequence). CDR3 size: 15 residues. V shed 1 base and J 5 bases; nucleotides not matched to a gene: 3. CDR3 region: CASSQGWDRGTEAFF. The CDR3 DNA reads TGTGCCAGCAGCCAAGGCTGGGACAGGGGGACTGAAGCTTTCTTT.

The chain joins TRBV2 to TRBJ2-1; 8 bases match TRBD1. Germline trimming cut 4 bases from V and 7 bases from J; bases unmatched to any gene: 6. The CDR3 runs 14 residues. Germline-derived CDR1 and CDR2 are SNHLY and FYNNEI. The CDR3 nucleotides are TGTGCCAGCAGTGCCAGGGGGCAACAAAATGAGCAGTTCTTC. Its protein product is CASSARGQQNEQFF.

The count of this clone is one. The V gene is TRBV6-5, the J gene TRBJ1-1, with a weak D call TRBD1 (5 bases). Germline CDR1 is MNHEY and CDR2 is SVGAGI. The CDR3 contains 15 residues. V lost 7 bases and J lost 0, with 15 bases in between. The CDR3 region is CASTGRGGMNTEAFF. The CDR3 DNA is TGTGCCAGCACTGGGAGGGGCGGAATGAACACTGAAGCTTTCTTT.

This sequence joins TRBV27 and TRBJ1-2; D gene uncertain. Germline V CDR1 and CDR2: MNHEY, SMNVEV (reference sequence). The ends were cut back, 4 bases at V and 0 bases at J, with 15 bases in the middle. This CDR3 has 16 amino acids. CDR3 protein: CASSSNRAGSNYGYTF. CDR3 nucleotides: TGTGCCAGCAGTTCCAACCGAGCGGGATCTAACTATGGCTACACCTTC.

CDR3 bases: TGTGCCAGCAGCCAAGGGGGACAGGTTGATGAGCAGTTCTTC. Residues: CASSQGGQVDEQFF. The chain is built from TRBV3-1 (or the pseudogene TRBV3-2) and TRBJ2-1; 8 bases are a match to TRBD1. V shed 1 base, J shed 8 bases, and the junction held 4 bases outside the gene matches. Germline V gene sequence: CDR1 LGHDT, CDR2 YNNKEL (reference sequence). CDR3 length: 14 residues.

The genes are TRBV5-1 and TRBJ1-4; D gene ambiguous. CDR1 is SGHRS and CDR2 is YFSETQ in the germline V gene. V lost 4 bases to trimming and J lost 0 bases, with 7 bases between them. The CDR3 extends over 14 amino acids. CDR3 bases: TGCGCCAGCAGCCTCGAGGCAACTAATGAAAAACTGTTTTTT. Residues: CASSLEATNEKLFF.

The V call is TRBV2, the J call TRBJ1-5; TRBD1 matches 8 bases. The CDR3 sequence is 15 residues long. Losses at the gene ends were 4 bases for V and 4 bases for J; bases not matched to a gene: 6. The germline CDR1 and CDR2 sequences are SNHLY and FYNNEI. CDR3 coding DNA: TGTGCCAGCAGTGTAATAGGACAGGGAAATCAGCCCCAGCATTTT. Its protein product is CASSVIGQGNQPQHF.

This chain uses TRBV9 with TRBJ2-1; D is perhaps TRBD2 (6 bases). The V gene lost 0 bases and the J gene lost 0 bases, with 13 bases spanning the gap. Germline assignment: CDR1 SGDLS and CDR2 YYNGEE. CDR3 size: 17 residues. The CDR3 region is CASSVEEGQNSYNEQFF. The CDR3 DNA follows: TGTGCCAGCAGCGTAGAGGAGGGTCAAAACTCCTACAATGAGCAGTTCTTC.

Only a few counts were recorded for this clone. The rearrangement joins TRBV19 to TRBJ1-5; 7 nucleotides agree with TRBD1. The V and J ends lost 9 bases and 4 bases, in that order; junction bases with no gene match: 6. Germline CDR1 reads LNHDA; CDR2 reads SQIVND (reference sequence). This CDR3 region has 13 residues. The CDR3 DNA follows: TGTGCCAGCCAGACAGGGTTAAATCAGCCCCAGCATTTT. As protein: CASQTGLNQPQHF.

There are a few counts of this clone. A junction boundary mismatches the germline segment, possibly from a read error. The chain has TRBV6-1 and TRBJ1-2; 7 nucleotides match TRBD1. The CDR3 length is 13 residues. Germline lookup yields CDR1 MNHNS and CDR2 SASEGT. CDR3 protein: CASSERGPGQSAF. CDR3 nucleotide sequence: TGTGCCAGCAGTGAACGAGGACCGGGACAGTCCGCCTTC.

This clone came up once. The rearrangement links TRBV30 to TRBJ1-4; D is unresolved. Germline V gives CDR1 GTSNPN, CDR2 SVGIG (reference sequence). CDR3 length: 15 residues. V was shortened by 1 base and J by 8 bases, with 17 bases between the two germline ends. The CDR3 loop is CAWSDLGHGEEKLFF. CDR3 sequence (DNA): TGTGCCTGGAGTGACCTCGGCCATGGGGAGGAAAAACTGTTTTTT.

The rearrangement joins TRBV2 to TRBJ2-1; maybe TRBD1 (6 bases). The V gene's germline CDR1 is SNHLY and CDR2 FYNNEI. The V end was cut by 3 bases, the J end by 3 bases, with 15 bases between. The CDR3 contains 16 residues. The CDR3 DNA follows: TGTGCCAGCAGTGACCTCACAGGGAAAGACTACAATGAGCAGTTCTTC. Amino acids: CASSDLTGKDYNEQFF.

In DNA form, the CDR3 reads TGTGCCAGCAGCGTAGTCCCAGGGGGCCCTAACTATGGCTACACCTTC. Its protein product is CASSVVPGGPNYGYTF. The chain couples TRBV9 to TRBJ1-2; 8 nucleotides align to TRBD1. The CDR3 sequence is 16 residues long. Germline assignment: CDR1 SGDLS and CDR2 YYNGEE. J was trimmed by 0 bases and V by 0 bases; bases with no gene match: 4.

The count of this clone is one. The chain couples TRBV15 to TRBJ1-4, with a weak D call TRBD1 (6 bases). Germline V gene data show CDR1 as LNHNV and CDR2 as YYDKDF (reference sequence). The CDR3 has 15 residues. Deletions cut 0 bases from V and 6 bases from J, with 11 bases between. CDR3 in amino acids: CATSRERAGDEKLFF. In nucleotides, the CDR3 is TGTGCCACCAGCAGAGAAAGGGCAGGGGATGAAAAACTGTTTTTT.

The V call is TRBV11-2, the J call TRBJ2-1, with 7 bases that match TRBD2. The CDR3 is made up of 15 amino acids. Unmatched junction bases numbered 6, after V lost 6 bases and J lost 1 base. Germline CDR1 is SGHAT and CDR2 is FQNNGV. The CDR3 sequence is CASRRGDGSYNEQFF. CDR3 bases: TGTGCCAGCAGACGGGGGGACGGGTCCTACAATGAGCAGTTCTTC.

The chain combines TRBV5-4 with TRBJ2-7; TRBD1 is a possible D gene (5 bases). Germline CDR1 and CDR2: SGHNT and YYREEE (reference sequence). V lost 0 bases, J lost 2 bases, and 9 bases lay in between. The CDR3 extends over 14 amino acids. The chain's CDR3 is CASSLDGATYEQYF. Written as DNA, the CDR3 is TGTGCCAGCAGCTTGGATGGGGCCACCTACGAGCAGTACTTC. The whole variable domain, remainder taken from reference TRBV5-4 and TRBJ2-7, is ETGVTQSPTHLIKTRGQQVTLRCSSQSGHNTVSWYQQALGQGPQFIFQYYREEENGRGNFPPRFSGLQFPNYSSELNVNALELDDSALYLCASSLDGATYEQYFGPGTRLTVT.

The rearrangement joins TRBV6-5 to TRBJ1-6, with TRBD1 as a possible D gene (5 bases). Germline loops: CDR1 MNHEY, CDR2 SVGAGI. The V end was cut by 4 bases, the J end by 7 bases, with 11 bases between. CDR3 length equals 14 residues. The DNA of the CDR3 is TGTGCCAGCAGTTTCCCAGGGCGGAATTCACCCCTCCACTTT. Its translation is CASSFPGRNSPLHF.

With respect to this clone: Other DNA sequences within the sample encode an identical CDR3. The V gene is TRBV6-5, the J gene TRBJ1-2; no reliable D call. V shed 9 bases and J shed 2 bases, with 13 bases lying between them. Germline CDR1 reads MNHEY; CDR2 reads SVGAGI. The CDR3 contains 13 residues. The CDR3 sequence: CASSRGGNYGYTF. DNA for the CDR3: TGTGCCAGTTCCCGGGGAGGGAACTATGGCTACACCTTC.

The V gene is TRBV27, the J gene TRBJ2-2; TRBD1 matches 10 bases. The J segment lost 6 bases and the V segment lost 7 bases, leaving 8 bases of the junction unmatched. The germline V gene has CDR1 MNHEY and CDR2 SMNVEV (reference sequence). The CDR3 extends over 15 amino acids. In nucleotides, the CDR3 is TGTGCCAGCAAAACAACCGGGACAGGGGCCGGGGAGCTGTTTTTT. As protein: CASKTTGTGAGELFF.

This rearrangement joins TRBV19 to TRBJ2-1; 12 bases map to TRBD2. The germline CDR1 and CDR2 sequences are LNHDA and SQIVND (reference sequence). The CDR3 consists of 16 residues. Losses at the gene ends were 7 bases for V and 5 bases for J; bases not matched to a gene: 9. CDR3 protein: CASTLRTSGANNEQFF. The CDR3 DNA is TGTGCCAGTACCCTGCGGACTAGCGGGGCAAACAATGAGCAGTTCTTC.

The J gene is TRBJ2-1, the V gene TRBV7-3, with D possibly being TRBD2 (5 bases). There are 13 residues in the CDR3. Looked up from germline, CDR1 is SGHTA and CDR2 is FQGTGA. With 2 bases removed from V and 6 bases from J, the gap between germline ends came to 8 bases. The CDR3 DNA reads TGTGCCAGCAGCTTAGGCCTAGCCAATGAGCAGTTCTTC. This codes for CASSLGLANEQFF.

The V and J genes are TRBV10-1 and TRBJ1-3, with a tentative D call TRBD1 (5 bases). CDR3 size: 15 residues. Per the germline V gene, CDR1 is WNHNN and CDR2 is SYGVQD (reference sequence). V dropped 0 bases and J dropped 4 bases, with 10 bases sitting between them. The CDR3 spells CASSESGGEGNTIYF. The DNA of the CDR3 is TGCGCCAGCAGTGAGTCCGGAGGGGAAGGAAACACCATATATTTT.

This chain links TRBV28 with TRBJ2-1, with D perhaps TRBD1 (6 bases). This CDR3 spans 20 amino acids. Germline CDR1 and CDR2: MDHEN and SYDVKM. Trimming stripped 1 base from V and 4 bases from J, with 26 bases between. The CDR3 is CASSLYRPSGNQGTYNEQFF. CDR3 bases: TGTGCCAGCAGTTTATATAGGCCATCGGGAAATCAGGGGACGTACAATGAGCAGTTCTTC.

The V and J genes are TRBV11-2 and TRBJ1-1, with a tentative D call TRBD1 (5 bases). CDR1 SGHAT and CDR2 FQNNGV come from the germline V gene. Between the trimmed V and J ends, which lost 3 bases and 4 bases, there was a span of 9 bases. CDR3 length: 13 residues. Here the CDR3 DNA reads TGTGCCAGCAGCTTCGGGGGACGCACTGAAGCTTTCTTT. As protein: CASSFGGRTEAFF.